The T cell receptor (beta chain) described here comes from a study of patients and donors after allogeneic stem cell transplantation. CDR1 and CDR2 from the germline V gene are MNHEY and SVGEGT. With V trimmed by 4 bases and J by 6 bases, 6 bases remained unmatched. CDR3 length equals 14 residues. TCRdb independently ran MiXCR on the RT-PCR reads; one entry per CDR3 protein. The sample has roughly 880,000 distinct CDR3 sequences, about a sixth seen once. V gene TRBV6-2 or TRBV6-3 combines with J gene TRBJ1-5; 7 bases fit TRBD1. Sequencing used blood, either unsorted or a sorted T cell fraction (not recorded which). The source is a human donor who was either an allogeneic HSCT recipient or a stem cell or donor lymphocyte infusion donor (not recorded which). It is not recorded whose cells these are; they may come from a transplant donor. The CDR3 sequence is CASSWSGGGQPQHF. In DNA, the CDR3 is TGTGCCAGCAGTTGGTCAGGGGGGGGTCAGCCCCAGCATTTT.